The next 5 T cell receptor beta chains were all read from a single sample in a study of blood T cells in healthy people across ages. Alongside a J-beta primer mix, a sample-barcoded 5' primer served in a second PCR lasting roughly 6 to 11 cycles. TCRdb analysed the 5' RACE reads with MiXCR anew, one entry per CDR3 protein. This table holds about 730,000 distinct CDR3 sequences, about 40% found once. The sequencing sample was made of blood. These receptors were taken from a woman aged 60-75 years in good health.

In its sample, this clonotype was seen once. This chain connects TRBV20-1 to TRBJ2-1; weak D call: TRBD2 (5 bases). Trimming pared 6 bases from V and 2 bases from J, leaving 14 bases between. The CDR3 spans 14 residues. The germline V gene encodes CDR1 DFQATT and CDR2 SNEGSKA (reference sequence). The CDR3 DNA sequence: TGCAGTGCGGGCGGCGGGCAGGCCTACAATGAGCAGTTCTTC. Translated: CSAGGGQAYNEQFF.

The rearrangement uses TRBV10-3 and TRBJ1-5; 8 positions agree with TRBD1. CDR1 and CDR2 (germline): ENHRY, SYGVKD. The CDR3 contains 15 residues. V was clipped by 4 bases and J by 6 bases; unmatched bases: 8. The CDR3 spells CAISGTGQGGQPQHF. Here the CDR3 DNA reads TGTGCCATCAGTGGCACCGGACAGGGAGGTCAGCCCCAGCATTTT.

This chain's CDR3 is CASSLGPEVYEQYF. Here the CDR3 DNA reads TGCGCCAGCAGCTTGGGGCCAGAGGTCTACGAGCAGTACTTC. V usage is TRBV5-1 and J usage is TRBJ2-7, with D hard to call. Trimming pared 0 bases from V and 3 bases from J, leaving 10 bases between. The CDR3 length is 14 residues. Germline V CDR1 and CDR2: SGHRS, YFSETQ.

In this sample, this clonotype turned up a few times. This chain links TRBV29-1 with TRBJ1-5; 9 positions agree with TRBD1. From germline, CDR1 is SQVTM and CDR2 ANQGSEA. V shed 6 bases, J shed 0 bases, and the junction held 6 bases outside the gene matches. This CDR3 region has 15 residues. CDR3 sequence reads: CSVAGTGNSNQPQHF. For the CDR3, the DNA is TGCAGCGTAGCAGGGACAGGGAATAGCAATCAGCCCCAGCATTTT. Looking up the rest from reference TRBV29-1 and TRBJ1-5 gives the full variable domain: SAVISQKPSRDICQRGTSLTIQCQVDSQVTMMFWYRQQPGQSLTLIATANQGSEATYESGFVIDKFPISRPNLTFSTLTVSNMSPEDSSIYLCSVAGTGNSNQPQHFGDGTRLSIL.

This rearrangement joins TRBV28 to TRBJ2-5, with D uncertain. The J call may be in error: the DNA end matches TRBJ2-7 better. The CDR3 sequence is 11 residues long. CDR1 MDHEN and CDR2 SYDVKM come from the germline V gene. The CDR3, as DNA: TGTGCCAGCAGTTTCCCTGACGAGCAGTACTTC. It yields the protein CASSFPDEQYF.